The 5 T cell receptor beta chains below come from one sample, sequenced in a study of long-term antiretroviral therapy in people with HIV. Runs used v3.0 of the immunoSEQ assay and were done at survey level. Method: immunoSEQ multiplex PCR; TCRdb's copy keeps in-frame clones and lacks some. The sample has some 28,000 clones; over 90% are singletons. The sequenced sample was unsorted PBMCs, obtained 6.2 years after starting antiretroviral therapy. These receptors were taken from a man aged 40-49 years with HIV.

The V and J genes are TRBV19 and TRBJ2-7; possible D gene TRBD2, 5 bases. Germline CDR1 is LNHDA and CDR2 is SQIVND (reference sequence). This CDR3 has 15 amino acids. The V end lost 5 bases, the J end lost 6 bases, and 20 bases lay between the germline ends. The DNA of the CDR3 is TGTGCCAGTAGTTCCCGAGAGGCCGGGGTCCGCGAGCAGTACTTC. Its protein is CASSSREAGVREQYF. Full variable domain (outside the CDR3, taken from reference TRBV19 and TRBJ2-7): DGGITQSPKYLFRKEGQNVTLSCEQNLNHDAMYWYRQDPGQGLRLIYYSQIVNDFQKGDIAEGYSVSREKKESFPLTVTSAQKNPTAFYLCASSSREAGVREQYFGPGTRLTVT.

V gene TRBV2 combines with J gene TRBJ2-5, with 9 positions matching TRBD2. CDR3 length: 16 residues. Germline CDR1 and CDR2: SNHLY and FYNNEI. Trimming took 2 bases from V and 5 from J; bases not matched to a gene: 9. CDR3 amino acids: CASSEIWASGVETQYF. Written as DNA, the CDR3 is TGTGCCAGCAGTGAAATCTGGGCTAGCGGGGTGGAGACCCAGTACTTC.

The V gene is TRBV28, the J gene TRBJ1-2; D is possibly TRBD1 (6 bases). Trimming took 3 bases from V and 0 from J, leaving 20 bases between them. CDR1 and CDR2 from the germline V gene are MDHEN and SYDVKM. CDR3 size: 18 residues. As DNA, the CDR3 is TGTGCCAGCAGTTTGGTCTGGGGGGTGGACAGTACTAACTATGGCTACACCTTC. This codes for CASSLVWGVDSTNYGYTF.

CDR3 nucleotide sequence: TGCGCCAGCAGCCAAGAATCTAGCGGGAGTATAGAGTTCTTC. Its protein product is CASSQESSGSIEFF. The chain links TRBV4-1 to TRBJ2-1, with 10 bases matching TRBD2. Germline CDR1 MGHRA, CDR2 YSYEKL. V gave up 0 bases and J gave up 14 bases; unmatched junction bases: 7. CDR3 length equals 14 residues.

The rearrangement joins TRBV7-9 to TRBJ2-1, with 10 bases identical to TRBD1. Germline CDR1 and CDR2: SEHNR and FQNEAQ (reference sequence). The CDR3 covers 16 residues. V was pared by 5 bases and J by 1 base, with 5 bases of the junction left unmatched. CDR3 DNA sequence: TGTGCCAGCAGCCCGACAGGGGGCGCATCCTACAATGAGCAGTTCTTC. Its translation: CASSPTGGASYNEQFF. Combining the CDR3 with reference TRBV7-9 and TRBJ2-1 gives the whole variable domain DTGVSQNPRHKITKRGQNVTFRCDPISEHNRLYWYRQTLGQGPEFLTYFQNEAQLEKSRLLSDRFSAERPKGSFSTLEIQRTEQGDSAMYLCASSPTGGASYNEQFFGPGTRLTVL.